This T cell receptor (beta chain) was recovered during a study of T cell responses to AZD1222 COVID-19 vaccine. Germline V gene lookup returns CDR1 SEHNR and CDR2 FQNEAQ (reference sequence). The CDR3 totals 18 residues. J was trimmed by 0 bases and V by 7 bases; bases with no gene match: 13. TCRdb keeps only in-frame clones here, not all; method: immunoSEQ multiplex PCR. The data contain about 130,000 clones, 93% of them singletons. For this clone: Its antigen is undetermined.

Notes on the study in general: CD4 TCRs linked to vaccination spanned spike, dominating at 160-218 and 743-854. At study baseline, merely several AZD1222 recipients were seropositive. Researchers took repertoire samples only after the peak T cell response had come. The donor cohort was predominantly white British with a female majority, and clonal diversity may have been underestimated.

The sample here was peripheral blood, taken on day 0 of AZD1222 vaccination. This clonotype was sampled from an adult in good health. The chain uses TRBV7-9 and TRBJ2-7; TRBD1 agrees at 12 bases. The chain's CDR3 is CASTPRDRGRGGSYEQYF. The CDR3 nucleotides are TGTGCCAGCACCCCGCGGGACAGGGGGCGTGGGGGCTCCTACGAGCAGTACTTC.